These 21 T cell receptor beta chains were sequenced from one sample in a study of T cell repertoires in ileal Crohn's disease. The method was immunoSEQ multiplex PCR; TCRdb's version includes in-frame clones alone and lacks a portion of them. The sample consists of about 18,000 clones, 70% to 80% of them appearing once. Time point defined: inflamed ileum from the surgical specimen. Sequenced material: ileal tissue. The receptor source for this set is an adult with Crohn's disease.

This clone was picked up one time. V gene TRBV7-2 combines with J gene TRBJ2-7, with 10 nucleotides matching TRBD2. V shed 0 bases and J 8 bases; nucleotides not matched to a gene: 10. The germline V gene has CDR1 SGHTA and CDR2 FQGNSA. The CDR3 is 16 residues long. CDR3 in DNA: TGTGCCAGCAGCTTAGCGGGCGCTAGCGGGAGCGGACAGCAGTACTTC. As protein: CASSLAGASGSGQQYF.

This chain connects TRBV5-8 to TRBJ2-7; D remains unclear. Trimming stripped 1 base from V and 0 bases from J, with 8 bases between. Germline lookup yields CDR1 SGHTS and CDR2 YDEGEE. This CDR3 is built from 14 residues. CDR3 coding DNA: TGTGCCAGCAGCTTGATCTTCGGCTCCTACGAGCAGTACTTC. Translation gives CASSLIFGSYEQYF.

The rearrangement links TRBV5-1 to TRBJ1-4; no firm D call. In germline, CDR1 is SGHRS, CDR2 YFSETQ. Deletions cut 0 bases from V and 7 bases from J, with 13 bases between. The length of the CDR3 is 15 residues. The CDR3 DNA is TGCGCCAGCAGCTTGGCCTTAGGGTCGGGTGAAAAACTGTTTTTT. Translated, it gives CASSLALGSGEKLFF.

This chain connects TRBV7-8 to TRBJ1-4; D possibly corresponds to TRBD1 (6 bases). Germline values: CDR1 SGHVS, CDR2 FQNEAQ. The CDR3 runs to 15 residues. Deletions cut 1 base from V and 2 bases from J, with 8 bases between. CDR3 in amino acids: CASSLVQGTNEKLFF. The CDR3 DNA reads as TGTGCCAGCAGCTTAGTTCAGGGGACTAATGAAAAACTGTTTTTT.

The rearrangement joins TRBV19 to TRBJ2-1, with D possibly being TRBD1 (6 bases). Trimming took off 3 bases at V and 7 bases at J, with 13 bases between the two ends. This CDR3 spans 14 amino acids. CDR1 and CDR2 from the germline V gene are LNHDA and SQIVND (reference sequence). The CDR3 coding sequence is TGTGCCAGTAGTATGACGGACAGAATTAATGAGCAGTTCTTC. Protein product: CASSMTDRINEQFF.

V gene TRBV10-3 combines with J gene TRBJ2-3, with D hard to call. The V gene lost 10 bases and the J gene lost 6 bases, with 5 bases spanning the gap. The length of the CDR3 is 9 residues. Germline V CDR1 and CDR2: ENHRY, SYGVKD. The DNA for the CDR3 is TGTGCCACTCCTGATACGCAGTATTTT. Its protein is CATPDTQYF.

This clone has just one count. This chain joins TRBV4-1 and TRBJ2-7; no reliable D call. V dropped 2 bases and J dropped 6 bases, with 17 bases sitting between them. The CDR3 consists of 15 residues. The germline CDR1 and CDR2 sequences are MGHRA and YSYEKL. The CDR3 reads CASSQRPDITPEQYF. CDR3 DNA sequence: TGCGCCAGCAGCCAAAGACCAGATATCACCCCCGAGCAGTACTTC.

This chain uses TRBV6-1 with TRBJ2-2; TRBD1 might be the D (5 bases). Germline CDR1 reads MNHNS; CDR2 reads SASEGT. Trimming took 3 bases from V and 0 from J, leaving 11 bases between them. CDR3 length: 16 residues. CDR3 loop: CASSDLGVTNTGELFF. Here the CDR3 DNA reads TGTGCCAGCAGTGATTTAGGGGTTACGAACACCGGGGAGCTGTTTTTT.

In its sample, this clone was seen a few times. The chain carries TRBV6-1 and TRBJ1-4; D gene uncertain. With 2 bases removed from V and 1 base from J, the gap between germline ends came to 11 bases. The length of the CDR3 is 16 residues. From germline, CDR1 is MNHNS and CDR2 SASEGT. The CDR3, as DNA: TGTGCCAGCAGTGAATATATGGTGGGAACTAATGAAAAACTGTTTTTT. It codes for CASSEYMVGTNEKLFF.

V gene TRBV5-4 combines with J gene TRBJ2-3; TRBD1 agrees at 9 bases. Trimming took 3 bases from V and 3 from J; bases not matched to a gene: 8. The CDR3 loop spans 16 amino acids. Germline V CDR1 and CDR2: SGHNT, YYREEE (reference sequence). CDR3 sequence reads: CASSSLDRGGTDTQYF. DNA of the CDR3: TGTGCCAGCAGCTCTCTGGACAGGGGAGGTACAGATACGCAGTATTTT.

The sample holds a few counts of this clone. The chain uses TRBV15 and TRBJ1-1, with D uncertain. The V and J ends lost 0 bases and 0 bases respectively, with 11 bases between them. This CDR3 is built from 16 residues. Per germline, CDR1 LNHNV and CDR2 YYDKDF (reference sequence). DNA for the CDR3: TGTGCCACCAGCAGAGATCCATCCGAACTGAACACTGAAGCTTTCTTT. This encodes CATSRDPSELNTEAFF.

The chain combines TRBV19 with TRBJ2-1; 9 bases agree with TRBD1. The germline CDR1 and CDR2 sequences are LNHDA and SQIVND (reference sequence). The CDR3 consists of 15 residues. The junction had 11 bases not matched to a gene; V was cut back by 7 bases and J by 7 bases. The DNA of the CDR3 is TGTGCCAGTACCTATCTGGGGACAGGGAGAAATGAGCAGTTCTTC. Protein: CASTYLGTGRNEQFF.

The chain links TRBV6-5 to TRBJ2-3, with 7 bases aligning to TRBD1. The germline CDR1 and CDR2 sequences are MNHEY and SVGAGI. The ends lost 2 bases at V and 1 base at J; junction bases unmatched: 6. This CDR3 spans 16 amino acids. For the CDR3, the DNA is TGTGCCAGCAGTTACCTGACAGGGACGGGCACAGATACGCAGTATTTT. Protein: CASSYLTGTGTDTQYF.

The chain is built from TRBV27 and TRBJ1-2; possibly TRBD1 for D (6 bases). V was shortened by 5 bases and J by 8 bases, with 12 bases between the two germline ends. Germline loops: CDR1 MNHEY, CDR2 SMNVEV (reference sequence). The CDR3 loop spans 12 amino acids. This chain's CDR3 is CASSARGRGYTF. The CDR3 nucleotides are TGTGCCAGCAGTGCGCGGGGGCGCGGCTACACCTTC.

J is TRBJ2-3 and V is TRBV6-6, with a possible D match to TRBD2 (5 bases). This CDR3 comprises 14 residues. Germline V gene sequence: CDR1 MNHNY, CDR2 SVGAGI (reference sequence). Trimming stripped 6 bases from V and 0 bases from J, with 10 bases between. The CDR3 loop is CASRLAHSTDTQYF. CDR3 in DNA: TGTGCCAGCAGATTAGCGCATAGCACAGATACGCAGTATTTT.

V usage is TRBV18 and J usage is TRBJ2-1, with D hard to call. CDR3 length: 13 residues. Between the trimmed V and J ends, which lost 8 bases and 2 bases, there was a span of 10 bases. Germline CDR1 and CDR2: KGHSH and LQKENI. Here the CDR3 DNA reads TGTGCCAGCGGAGATGGGGCCTACAATGAGCAGTTCTTC. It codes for CASGDGAYNEQFF.

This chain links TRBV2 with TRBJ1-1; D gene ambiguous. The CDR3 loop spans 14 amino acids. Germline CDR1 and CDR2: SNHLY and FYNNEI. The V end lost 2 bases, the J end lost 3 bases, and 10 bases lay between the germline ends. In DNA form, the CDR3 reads TGTGCCAGCAGTGAATTTATTGGGGACACTGAAGCTTTCTTT. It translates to CASSEFIGDTEAFF.

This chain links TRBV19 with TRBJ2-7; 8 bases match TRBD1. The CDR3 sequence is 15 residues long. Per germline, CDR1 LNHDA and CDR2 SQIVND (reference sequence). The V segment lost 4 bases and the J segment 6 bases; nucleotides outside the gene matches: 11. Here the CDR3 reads CASSRDRTPWVEQYF. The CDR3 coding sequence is TGTGCCAGTAGTAGGGACAGGACGCCTTGGGTCGAGCAGTACTTC.

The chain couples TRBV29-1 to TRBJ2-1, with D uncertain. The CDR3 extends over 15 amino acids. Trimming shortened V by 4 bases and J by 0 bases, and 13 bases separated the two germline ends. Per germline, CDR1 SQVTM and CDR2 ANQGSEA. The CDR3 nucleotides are TGCAGCGTTGCGGTTCCGGAGACCTCCTACAATGAGCAGTTCTTC. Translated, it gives CSVAVPETSYNEQFF.

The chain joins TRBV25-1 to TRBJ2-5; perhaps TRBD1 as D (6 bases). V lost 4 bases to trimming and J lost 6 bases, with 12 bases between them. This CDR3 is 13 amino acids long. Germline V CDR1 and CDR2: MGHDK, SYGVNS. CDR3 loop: CASSGTGSKTQYF. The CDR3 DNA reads TGTGCCAGCAGTGGCACAGGGTCGAAGACCCAGTACTTC.

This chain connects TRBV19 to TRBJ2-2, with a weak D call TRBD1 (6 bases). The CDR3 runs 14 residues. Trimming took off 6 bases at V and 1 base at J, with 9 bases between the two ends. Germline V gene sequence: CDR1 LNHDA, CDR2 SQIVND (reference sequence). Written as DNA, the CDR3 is TGTGCCAGTAGGTTGGGACAGAACACCGGGGAGCTGTTTTTT. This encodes CASRLGQNTGELFF.